The subject of this entry is one T cell receptor beta chain. What it binds is not known. This CDR3 comprises 15 residues. The V gene's germline CDR1 is LGHDT and CDR2 YNNKEL (reference sequence). With 0 bases removed from V and 2 bases from J, the gap between germline ends came to 10 bases. The sample belongs to a study of T cell responses to AZD1222 COVID-19 vaccine. Findings of the study overall: Repertoire collection took place solely once the T cell response had peaked.

Produced via immunoSEQ multiplex PCR; TCRdb's table is partial and in-frame only. The profile covers under 150,000 clones, with approximately 90% appearing a single time and 1.9% taken by the ten largest. The source is an adult who received the AZD1222 COVID-19 vaccine. Sequenced here: peripheral blood, sampled 28 days after the second AZD1222 dose. The chain combines TRBV3-1 (or the pseudogene TRBV3-2) with TRBJ1-2; TRBD1 is a possible D gene (5 bases). CDR3 DNA sequence: TGTGCCAGCAGCCAAGATGGTGGGGGGAACTATGGCTACACCTTC. Its protein is CASSQDGGGNYGYTF.